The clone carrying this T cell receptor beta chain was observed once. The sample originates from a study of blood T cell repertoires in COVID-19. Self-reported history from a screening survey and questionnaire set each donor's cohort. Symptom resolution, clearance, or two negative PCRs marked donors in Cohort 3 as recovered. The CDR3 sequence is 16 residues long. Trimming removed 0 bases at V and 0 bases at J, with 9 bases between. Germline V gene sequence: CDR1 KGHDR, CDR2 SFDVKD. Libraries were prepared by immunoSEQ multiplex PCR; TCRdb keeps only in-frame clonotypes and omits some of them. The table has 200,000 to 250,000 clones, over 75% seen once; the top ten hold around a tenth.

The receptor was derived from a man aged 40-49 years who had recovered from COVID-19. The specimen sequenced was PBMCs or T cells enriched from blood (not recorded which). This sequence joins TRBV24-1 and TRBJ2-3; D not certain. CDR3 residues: CATSDLGQDSTDTQYF. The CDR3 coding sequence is TGTGCCACCAGTGATTTGGGGCAGGATAGCACAGATACGCAGTATTTT.